The next 24 T cell receptor beta chains were all read from a single sample in a study of T cell changes during pregnancy in multiple sclerosis. Some clones are missing from TCRdb's copy, which holds only in-frame ones; the method was immunoSEQ multiplex PCR. This sample yields about 67,000 clones, of which 80% to 95% are seen a single time; under 3% belongs to the top ten. The sequences come from peripheral blood, collected in the first trimester of pregnancy. The receptors here all came from a female donor with multiple sclerosis, enrolled in a pregnancy study.

The chain links TRBV6-1 to TRBJ2-4; 11 bases map to TRBD2. The CDR3 covers 18 residues. From germline, CDR1 is MNHNS and CDR2 SASEGT. V was pared by 4 bases and J by 0 bases, with 8 bases of the junction left unmatched. The CDR3 loop reads CASSGVAGGAPAKNIQYF. The CDR3 DNA is TGTGCCAGCAGTGGTGTAGCGGGGGGGGCCCCAGCCAAAAACATTCAGTACTTC.

The chain joins TRBV27 to TRBJ2-5, with D maybe TRBD1 (5 bases). In germline, CDR1 is MNHEY, CDR2 SMNVEV (reference sequence). The V and J ends lost 5 bases and 0 bases respectively, with 10 bases between them. CDR3 size: 14 residues. The CDR3 is CASSPTGDQETQYF. DNA of the CDR3: TGTGCCAGCAGTCCTACAGGCGACCAAGAGACCCAGTACTTC.

The rearrangement links TRBV9 to TRBJ2-1; 10 bases are a match to TRBD1. Trimming cost V 4 bases and J 8 bases; bases outside gene matches: 15. Germline-derived CDR1 and CDR2 are SGDLS and YYNGEE. The CDR3 has 17 amino acids. In DNA, the CDR3 is TGTGCCAGCAGCACCTCCGGGACAGGGGCGACTATGGATGAGCAGTTCTTC. As protein: CASSTSGTGATMDEQFF.

DNA of the CDR3: TGTGCCAGCAGTACAGAATTCGAACAGGGCTATTTT. The encoded protein is CASSTEFEQGYF. The V and J genes are TRBV28 and TRBJ2-3; D may be TRBD1 (6 bases). Deletions cut 5 bases from V and 15 bases from J, with 18 bases between. Germline CDR1 is MDHEN and CDR2 is SYDVKM. This CDR3 is 12 amino acids long.

This chain links TRBV18 with TRBJ2-7; TRBD1 aligns across 7 bases. The V gene end was trimmed by 5 bases and the J gene end by 2 bases; junction bases not matched to a gene: 9. CDR3 length equals 15 residues. Germline CDR1 is KGHSH and CDR2 is LQKENI. In DNA, the CDR3 is TGTGCCAGCTCATCGACAGGGCCAGCGGCCTACGAGCAGTACTTC. As protein: CASSSTGPAAYEQYF.

The chain joins TRBV5-1 to TRBJ2-2; the match to TRBD1 covers 10 bases. V trimming: 1 base; J trimming: 0 bases; junction bases outside the gene matches: 3. The germline gives CDR1 SGHRS, CDR2 YFSETQ. CDR3 size: 17 residues. CDR3 sequence reads: CASSLRDRGPNTGELFF. CDR3 coding DNA: TGCGCCAGCAGCTTGCGAGACAGGGGGCCGAACACCGGGGAGCTGTTTTTT.

V usage is TRBV2 and J usage is TRBJ1-3, with TRBD1 as a possible D gene (6 bases). Looked up from germline, CDR1 is SNHLY and CDR2 is FYNNEI. Trimming left V 6 bases short and J 1 base short, with 10 bases between. This CDR3 has 14 residues. CDR3 sequence (DNA): TGTGCCAGCAGCGCCGACAGGTCTGGAAACACCATATATTTT. Its protein product is CASSADRSGNTIYF.

The CDR3 spells CAIRTGQGYGNTIYF. Here the CDR3 DNA reads TGTGCCATCAGAACGGGACAGGGCTATGGAAACACCATATATTTT. The chain has TRBV10-3 and TRBJ1-3; 9 bases line up with TRBD1. The germline V gene has CDR1 ENHRY and CDR2 SYGVKD. The CDR3 has 15 amino acids. The trim removed 6 bases at V and 3 bases at J, leaving 6 bases unmatched.

This chain connects TRBV2 to TRBJ1-1; D remains unclear. The ends were cut back, 8 bases at V and 5 bases at J, with 15 bases in the middle. CDR1 and CDR2 (germline): SNHLY, FYNNEI. This CDR3 spans 13 amino acids. The CDR3 nucleotides read TGTGCCAGCCGTCCTGAGAGAGTAACTGAAGCTTTCTTT. It is translated as CASRPERVTEAFF.

The rearrangement joins TRBV30 to TRBJ2-5; 7 bases map to TRBD2. The CDR3 covers 13 residues. V was pared by 8 bases and J by 1 base, with 7 bases of the junction left unmatched. Germline V gene sequence: CDR1 GTSNPN, CDR2 SVGIG (reference sequence). CDR3 region: CAVESGGQETQYF. CDR3 nucleotide sequence: TGTGCCGTGGAGTCGGGGGGCCAAGAGACCCAGTACTTC. Variable domain in full (rest from reference TRBV30 and TRBJ2-5): SQTIHQWPATLVQPVGSPLSLECTVEGTSNPNLYWYRQAAGRGLQLLFYSVGIGQISSEVPQNLSASRPQDRQFILSSKKLLLSDSGFYLCAVESGGQETQYFGPGTRLLVL.

This clone was observed once. The chain has TRBV7-2 and TRBJ1-2; no reliable D call. The CDR3 has 15 amino acids. The germline gives CDR1 SGHTA, CDR2 FQGNSA. V gave up 1 base and J gave up 1 base, with 10 bases separating them. CDR3 protein: CASSLGLQVNYGYTF. CDR3 nucleotide sequence: TGTGCCAGCAGCTTAGGGTTGCAGGTTAACTATGGCTACACCTTC.

CDR3 DNA sequence: TGTGCCAGCAGCGCCGGGACTAGCGGGAGAGTCTGGGTAGGTGAGCAGTTCTTC. Amino acid sequence: CASSAGTSGRVWVGEQFF. The J gene is TRBJ2-1, the V gene TRBV9; TRBD2 aligns across 14 bases. V was pared by 3 bases and J by 9 bases, with 14 bases of the junction left unmatched. CDR1 is SGDLS, CDR2 YYNGEE, per germline. The CDR3 loop spans 18 amino acids.

The gene calls are TRBV9 and TRBJ2-2; a possible D gene is TRBD2 (5 bases). The CDR3 covers 16 residues. V gave up 1 base and J gave up 2 bases, with 12 bases separating them. Per the germline V gene, CDR1 is SGDLS and CDR2 is YYNGEE. The CDR3 bases are TGTGCCAGCAGCGTACCACCCGGGGATAACACCGGGGAGCTGTTTTTT. This translates into CASSVPPGDNTGELFF.

The chain combines TRBV19 with TRBJ2-5; D might be TRBD2 (6 bases). The germline gives CDR1 LNHDA, CDR2 SQIVND (reference sequence). The CDR3 covers 15 residues. The ends were cut back, 8 bases at V and 2 bases at J, with 18 bases in the middle. The chain's CDR3 is CASHPSGSPQETQYF. In nucleotides, the CDR3 is TGTGCCAGTCATCCCTCCGGGAGCCCTCAAGAGACCCAGTACTTC. The whole variable domain, filled in from reference TRBV19 and TRBJ2-5, reads DGGITQSPKYLFRKEGQNVTLSCEQNLNHDAMYWYRQDPGQGLRLIYYSQIVNDFQKGDIAEGYSVSREKKESFPLTVTSAQKNPTAFYLCASHPSGSPQETQYFGPGTRLLVL.

The chain is built from TRBV2 and TRBJ2-7; possible D gene TRBD1, 6 bases. Germline loops: CDR1 SNHLY, CDR2 FYNNEI. The V and J ends lost 5 bases and 0 bases respectively, with 14 bases between them. The CDR3 spans 15 residues. CDR3 in DNA: TGTGCCAGCAGTCCGGACAGTATTAGCTCCTACGAGCAGTACTTC. This sequence encodes CASSPDSISSYEQYF. The full variable domain, in which reference TRBV2 and TRBJ2-7 provide the parts outside the CDR3, is EPEVTQTPSHQVTQMGQEVILRCVPISNHLYFYWYRQILGQKVEFLVSFYNNEISEKSEIFDDQFSVERPDGSNFTLKIRSTKLEDSAMYFCASSPDSISSYEQYFGPGTRLTVT.

The gene calls are TRBV5-1 and TRBJ1-2; D is undetermined. The CDR3 contains 13 residues. V lost 0 bases, J lost 5 bases, and 8 bases lay in between. In germline, CDR1 is SGHRS, CDR2 YFSETQ. CDR3 nucleotide sequence: TGCGCCAGCAGCTTGGAACAGATTTATGGCTACACCTTC. It translates to CASSLEQIYGYTF.

The genes are TRBV5-5 and TRBJ1-1, with a tentative D call TRBD1 (5 bases). This CDR3 comprises 13 residues. From germline, CDR1 is SGHKS and CDR2 YYEKEE (reference sequence). V was cut by 4 bases and J by 1 base, with 8 bases left in between. The CDR3 sequence is CASSRTTNTEAFF. The CDR3 DNA reads as TGTGCCAGCAGCCGGACAACGAACACTGAAGCTTTCTTT.

This rearrangement joins TRBV29-1 to TRBJ1-1; 10 bases fit TRBD1. Germline V gene data show CDR1 as SQVTM and CDR2 as ANQGSEA. J gave up 5 bases and V 3 bases, and 3 bases lay outside the gene matches. The CDR3 has 13 amino acids. The CDR3 is CSVDDRGRTEAFF. CDR3 bases: TGCAGCGTTGACGACAGGGGGCGAACTGAAGCTTTCTTT. Full variable domain (outside the CDR3, taken from reference TRBV29-1 and TRBJ1-1): SAVISQKPSRDICQRGTSLTIQCQVDSQVTMMFWYRQQPGQSLTLIATANQGSEATYESGFVIDKFPISRPNLTFSTLTVSNMSPEDSSIYLCSVDDRGRTEAFFGQGTRLTVV.

V is TRBV7-2 and J is TRBJ1-5, with D unclear. This CDR3 is 13 amino acids long. Germline CDR1 reads SGHTA; CDR2 reads FQGNSA. Between the trimmed V and J ends, which lost 5 bases and 4 bases, there was a span of 9 bases. CDR3 DNA sequence: TGTGCCAGCAGCCTGAGGCTAAATCAGCCCCAGCATTTT. It encodes CASSLRLNQPQHF.

The rearrangement joins TRBV7-9 to TRBJ2-1; D perhaps matches TRBD2 (7 bases). The germline V gene has CDR1 SEHNR and CDR2 FQNEAQ (reference sequence). Trimming stripped 5 bases from V and 6 bases from J, with 23 bases between. CDR3 length: 17 amino acids. The CDR3 protein is CASSPLPGGRDVNEQFF. For the CDR3, the DNA is TGTGCCAGCAGCCCGCTACCCGGGGGGCGCGACGTCAATGAGCAGTTCTTC.

V gene TRBV6-5 combines with J gene TRBJ2-7; D is unresolved. The germline V gene has CDR1 MNHEY and CDR2 SVGAGI. This CDR3 has 14 residues. Trimming removed 6 bases at V and 2 bases at J, with 14 bases between. The chain's CDR3 is CASSYSGGPYEQYF. The CDR3, as DNA: TGTGCCAGCAGCTATTCGGGTGGCCCCTACGAGCAGTACTTC.

This rearrangement joins TRBV6-6 to TRBJ2-7; a possible D gene is TRBD2 (6 bases). Trimming stripped 4 bases from V and 8 bases from J, with 18 bases between. Germline lookup yields CDR1 MNHNY and CDR2 SVGAGI (reference sequence). There are 14 residues in the CDR3. As DNA, the CDR3 is TGTGCCAGCAGTTCGGAGGGGCAGGGATGGAAGCAGTACTTC. This translates into CASSSEGQGWKQYF.

This clone showed up just once. The genes are TRBV7-9 and TRBJ1-3; D possibly corresponds to TRBD1 (5 bases). This CDR3 has 16 amino acids. V was pared by 3 bases and J by 0 bases, with 12 bases between. The germline gives CDR1 SEHNR, CDR2 FQNEAQ (reference sequence). CDR3 nucleotide sequence: TGTGCCAGCAGCTTCCAGGGACTGCACTCTGGAAACACCATATATTTT. This codes for CASSFQGLHSGNTIYF.

The CDR3 is CASSVAPPGEAGNTIYF. CDR3 DNA sequence: TGTGCCAGCAGCGTAGCCCCTCCGGGGGAGGCTGGAAACACCATATATTTT. The V and J genes are TRBV9 and TRBJ1-3; possibly TRBD1 for D (5 bases). Germline V lookup: CDR1 SGDLS, CDR2 YYNGEE. The CDR3 is made up of 17 amino acids. V was cut by 0 bases and J by 2 bases, with 15 bases left in between.